This is a list of T cell receptor beta chains from one sample in a study of T cell repertoires in aging, cancer and after chemotherapy. TCRdb ran MiXCR on the multiplex PCR reads and lists one entry per CDR3 protein. The sample lists about 1,600 distinct CDR3 sequences, over 20% occurring once. The sample comprised blood. The source of these receptors is a human donor with a solid tumor. Both conserved end residues are part of each CDR3. The D gene is left open where the match is weak. Size is stated for part of the rows, as once, few or many counts, or as a class when the clone is expanded.

size: few
J: TRBJ2-3
V: TRBV20-1
D: -
CDR3: CSATSRGATTDTQYF
DNA: TGCAGTGCTACGTCTCGGGGGGCCACGACAGATACGCAGTATTTT

size: -
J: TRBJ1-5
V: TRBV7-2
D: -
CDR3: CASSLVRWGEGLSNQPQHF
DNA: TGTGCCAGCAGCTTAGTTCGTTGGGGTGAAGGGCTCAGCAATCAGCCCCAGCATTTT

size: large
J: TRBJ2-7
V: TRBV7-2
D: -
CDR3: CASSPENYEQYF
DNA: TGTGCCAGCAGCCCCGAGAACTACGAGCAGTACTTC

size: few
J: TRBJ2-5
V: TRBV6-1
D: -
CDR3: CASTRSSEETQYF
DNA: TGTGCCAGCACCCGGAGTTCAGAAGAGACCCAGTACTTC

size: few
J: TRBJ1-5
V: TRBV28
D: -
CDR3: CASTRGGSPFNQPQHF
DNA: TGTGCCAGCACCCGCGGAGGGAGCCCCTTCAATCAGCCCCAGCATTTT

size: -
J: TRBJ2-2
V: TRBV6-2/TRBV6-3
D: TRBD1
CDR3: CASSRQGPDTGELFF
DNA: TGTGCCAGCAGTAGACAGGGCCCCGACACCGGGGAGCTGTTTTTT

size: few
J: TRBJ1-1
V: TRBV20-1
D: -
CDR3: CSAYTGTLNTEAFF
DNA: TGCAGTGCTTATACCGGGACCTTGAACACTGAAGCTTTCTTT

size: medium-sized
J: TRBJ1-1
V: TRBV6-1
D: -
CDR3: CASRGGVIAEAFF
DNA: TGTGCCAGCAGGGGAGGGGTGATCGCTGAAGCTTTCTTT

size: few
J: TRBJ1-3
V: TRBV7-9
D: -
CDR3: CASSLAAGDSGNTIYF
DNA: TGTGCCAGCAGCTTAGCCGCCGGAGACTCTGGAAACACCATATATTTT

size: few
J: TRBJ2-2
V: TRBV7-2
D: -
CDR3: CASSLMGGPGELFF
DNA: TGTGCCAGCAGCCTAATGGGTGGTCCCGGGGAGCTGTTTTTT

size: few
J: TRBJ1-2
V: TRBV30
D: -
CDR3: CAWNLRGGGYTF
DNA: TGTGCCTGGAATCTCAGGGGTGGTGGCTACACCTTC

size: -
J: TRBJ2-7
V: TRBV4-1
D: -
CDR3: CASSLTGNVYEQYF
DNA: TGCGCCAGCAGCTTGACGGGGAATGTCTACGAGCAGTACTTC

size: -
J: TRBJ1-5
V: TRBV19
D: TRBD1
CDR3: CASIKEGQGGTQPQHF
DNA: TGTGCCAGTATTAAGGAAGGCCAGGGGGGAACTCAGCCCCAGCATTTT

size: few
J: TRBJ2-5
V: TRBV11-1
D: TRBD2
CDR3: CASSWGGTQYF
DNA: TGTGCCAGCAGCTGGGGGGGGACCCAGTACTTC

size: few
J: TRBJ1-2
V: TRBV20-1
D: TRBD1
CDR3: CSARGTGVENYGYTF
DNA: TGCAGTGCTAGAGGTACAGGGGTAGAAAACTATGGCTACACCTTC

size: -
J: TRBJ2-4
V: TRBV5-1
D: -
CDR3: CASSRVSEGAKNIQYF
DNA: TGCGCCAGCAGTAGGGTATCTGAGGGAGCCAAAAACATTCAGTACTTC

size: -
J: TRBJ2-7
V: TRBV10-3
D: -
CDR3: CAISESVEGRYEQYF
DNA: TGTGCCATCAGTGAGTCGGTAGAGGGTCGGTACGAGCAGTACTTC

size: medium-sized
J: TRBJ2-5
V: TRBV7-2
D: -
CDR3: CASSSQGFGETQYF
DNA: TGTGCCAGCAGCTCTCAGGGGTTTGGAGAGACCCAGTACTTC

size: medium-sized
J: TRBJ1-2
V: TRBV10-3
D: -
CDR3: CAISEIAVYGYTF
DNA: TGTGCCATCAGTGAGATAGCTGTCTATGGCTACACCTTC

size: -
J: TRBJ1-2
V: TRBV24-1
D: -
CDR3: CATSDAGFGYTF
DNA: TGTGCCACCAGTGATGCAGGGTTCGGCTACACCTTC

size: -
J: TRBJ2-1
V: TRBV5-1
D: -
CDR3: CASSLASGAGSGLEQFF
DNA: TGCGCCAGCAGCTTGGCCTCGGGGGCGGGGAGCGGACTTGAGCAGTTCTTC

size: -
J: TRBJ2-7
V: TRBV19
D: -
CDR3: CASSPTRTFYKQYF
DNA: TGTGCCAGTAGTCCGACTCGGACCTTCTACAAGCAGTACTTC

size: hyperexpanded
J: TRBJ1-2
V: TRBV6-5
D: -
CDR3: CASTSYRDHGYTF
DNA: TGTGCCAGCACCAGCTACAGGGACCATGGCTACACCTTC

size: medium-sized
J: TRBJ2-1
V: TRBV6-5
D: -
CDR3: CASSYDKAYNEQFF
DNA: TGTGCCAGCAGTTACGATAAGGCATACAATGAGCAGTTCTTC

size: -
J: TRBJ1-3
V: TRBV4-1
D: -
CDR3: CASSHLGAAAIYF
DNA: TGCGCCAGCAGCCATCTTGGGGCCGCGGCCATATATTTT

size: few
J: TRBJ2-1
V: TRBV7-3
D: -
CDR3: CASSLRGASSYNEQFF
DNA: TGTGCCAGCAGCCTGAGGGGGGCCAGCTCCTACAATGAGCAGTTCTTC

size: once
J: TRBJ2-3
V: TRBV28
D: -
CDR3: CASSPRTLLSTDTQYF
DNA: TGTGCCAGCAGTCCTCGGACTCTTCTAAGCACAGATACGCAGTATTTT

size: medium-sized
J: TRBJ1-1
V: TRBV20-1
D: -
CDR3: CSARASGTVTEAFF
DNA: TGCAGTGCTAGGGCTTCAGGAACCGTGACTGAAGCTTTCTTT

size: few
J: TRBJ1-4
V: TRBV28
D: -
CDR3: CASSLYMGFGEKLFF
DNA: TGTGCCAGCAGTTTATACATGGGGTTTGGGGAAAAACTGTTTTTT

size: medium-sized
J: TRBJ2-1
V: TRBV20-1
D: TRBD2
CDR3: CSARGSGGETYNEQFF
DNA: TGCAGTGCTAGAGGTAGCGGGGGGGAAACCTACAATGAGCAGTTCTTC

size: -
J: TRBJ2-1
V: TRBV27
D: TRBD2
CDR3: CASSLYTSGLHEQFF
DNA: TGTGCCAGCAGTTTATATACTAGCGGGTTACATGAGCAGTTCTTC

size: -
J: TRBJ2-3
V: TRBV6-5
D: TRBD1
CDR3: CASSLQGAGDTQYF
DNA: TGTGCCAGCAGTCTACAGGGGGCAGGAGATACGCAGTATTTT

size: -
J: TRBJ2-7
V: TRBV11-1
D: -
CDR3: CASSLGALHQKGEQYF
DNA: TGTGCCAGCAGCTTAGGGGCACTCCACCAAAAAGGGGAGCAGTACTTC

size: medium-sized
J: TRBJ2-3
V: TRBV19
D: -
CDR3: CASSISRLSTDTQYF
DNA: TGTGCCAGTAGTATTAGTCGTCTTAGCACAGATACGCAGTATTTT

size: -
J: TRBJ2-5
V: TRBV28
D: TRBD1
CDR3: CASSRTGVQETQYF
DNA: TGTGCCAGCAGTCGGACAGGGGTCCAAGAGACCCAGTACTTC

size: once
J: TRBJ2-7
V: TRBV2
D: -
CDR3: CATLSGTYEQYF
DNA: TGTGCCACCCTATCCGGGACTTACGAGCAGTACTTC

size: -
J: TRBJ1-2
V: TRBV14
D: -
CDR3: CASSPKGSPGGYGYTF
DNA: TGTGCCAGCAGCCCCAAAGGCAGCCCTGGGGGGTATGGCTACACCTTC

size: once
J: TRBJ2-7
V: TRBV10-2
D: -
CDR3: CASSELPRASYEQYF
DNA: TGCGCCAGCAGTGAGTTACCCCGGGCAAGCTACGAGCAGTACTTC

size: medium-sized
J: TRBJ1-3
V: TRBV6-5
D: -
CDR3: CASISGPSGNTIYF
DNA: TGTGCCAGCATTTCGGGCCCCTCTGGAAACACCATATATTTT

size: -
J: TRBJ2-3
V: TRBV29-1
D: -
CDR3: CSVEGRTGVDTQYF
DNA: TGCAGCGTTGAAGGAAGAACGGGAGTAGATACGCAGTATTTT

size: few
J: TRBJ1-2
V: TRBV5-6
D: -
CDR3: CASSLEGVGYGYTF
DNA: TGTGCCAGCAGCTTGGAGGGGGTTGGCTATGGCTACACCTTC

size: -
J: TRBJ2-1
V: TRBV7-9
D: -
CDR3: CASSFYPPYNEQFF
DNA: TGTGCCAGCAGCTTCTACCCACCCTACAATGAGCAGTTCTTC

size: -
J: TRBJ2-5
V: TRBV6-5
D: TRBD2
CDR3: CASSSRRTSGSVETQYF
DNA: TGTGCCAGCAGTTCCAGACGGACTAGCGGGAGTGTGGAGACCCAGTACTTC

size: medium-sized
J: TRBJ2-7
V: TRBV19
D: TRBD2
CDR3: CASSGTSGYEQYF
DNA: TGTGCCAGTAGCGGGACTAGCGGCTACGAGCAGTACTTC

size: few
J: TRBJ1-1
V: TRBV11-2
D: -
CDR3: CASSRGQTINTEAFF
DNA: TGTGCCAGCAGTAGAGGACAGACGATAAACACTGAAGCTTTCTTT

size: few
J: TRBJ1-6
V: TRBV4-2
D: -
CDR3: CASSPHLARFRSDNSPLHF
DNA: TGTGCCAGCAGCCCCCACCTTGCGAGGTTCCGGTCCGATAATTCACCCCTCCACTTT

size: -
J: TRBJ1-1
V: TRBV6-2/TRBV6-3
D: -
CDR3: CASRDTEAFF
DNA: TGTGCCAGCAGAGACACTGAAGCTTTCTTT

size: few
J: TRBJ1-1
V: TRBV12-3/TRBV12-4
D: -
CDR3: CASNQDTLNTEAFF
DNA: TGTGCCAGCAACCAGGATACTTTGAACACTGAAGCTTTCTTT